This T cell receptor (beta chain) comes out of a study of cytomegalovirus exposure and HLA in healthy donors. Overall study findings and caveats: Across all donors, roughly uniform sequencing depth was an assumption of the presence/absence analyses. Judged likely to be a sequencing artifact was a cluster of highly shared sequence variants. Accurate HLA-A and HLA-B prediction from TCR beta sequences was reported for most subjects.

Germline-derived CDR1 and CDR2 are MDHEN and SYDVKM. Trimming cost V 5 bases and J 7 bases, with 14 bases left between them. The CDR3 is 13 residues long. Turning to this clone: Its target is not known.

With 60 Vbeta and 13 Jbeta primers, the PCR was carried out. Methods used by the authors: An analysis performed later counted 81 million or so unique TCR beta chains (approximately 10 million of them shared). Data came from immunoSEQ multiplex PCR; TCRdb stores just in-frame clones and leaves some out. D and trimming come from the DNA, and the V and J calls and clone size come from that table. This table holds about 160,000 clones, approximately 80% found once. This TCR was sampled from a woman between 45 and 60 years old in good health and CMV-seronegative. The chain joins TRBV28 to TRBJ1-2; TRBD1 is a possible D gene (5 bases). The sample was PBMCs. The CDR3 coding sequence is TGTGCCAGCAGTACAGGAGAGGTATCTGGCTACACCTTC. The encoded protein is CASSTGEVSGYTF.